Listed here is a single T cell receptor (beta chain). Trimming cost V 6 bases and J 12 bases; bases outside gene matches: 1. The CDR3 is 8 residues long. The V gene's germline CDR1 is DFQATT and CDR2 SNEGSKA (reference sequence). The record originates from a study of shared T cell receptors in the human thymus. Profiling relied on immunoSEQ multiplex PCR, and the TCRdb table lists in-frame clones only, not all of them. In the table there are about 710,000 clones, 80% to 90% of which are singletons. The same sample was also used in a study of human thymus T cells. That report notes: Thymus pieces cut out during corrective heart surgery were the tissue that was used.

The clonotype was recovered from a boy under two years old with a congenital heart defect. The sample was thymocytes. The rearrangement joins TRBV20-1 to TRBJ2-5; 7 nucleotides line up with TRBD1. The CDR3 here is CSAQGEYF. Here the CDR3 DNA reads TGCAGTGCGCAGGGGGAGTACTTC.